A selection of T cell receptor beta chains follows, all from one sample in a study of cytomegalovirus exposure and HLA in healthy donors. Assay: immunoSEQ multiplex PCR; the TCRdb copy retains only in-frame clones and omits some. The data hold about 160,000 clones, with around 76% observed a single time. Sequenced material: PBMCs. The receptors shown here come from a girl aged 10-17 years in good health and CMV-seropositive. Both conserved end residues are part of each CDR3. D genes are given only for firm matches. Only part of the rows carry a size: once, few, many, or a class if the clone is expanded.

abundance | j_gene | v_gene | d_gene | CDR3nt | CDR3aa
. | TRBJ2-2 | TRBV4-2 | TRBD2 | TGTGCCAGCAGTCGGACTAGTAACACCGGGGAGCTGTTTTTT | CASSRTSNTGELFF
. | TRBJ1-1 | TRBV18 | TRBD1 | TGTGCCAGCTCCCGGGGGGGACAGGGTAACACTGAAGCTTTCTTT | CASSRGGQGNTEAFF
. | TRBJ2-2 | TRBV15 | . | TGTGCCACCCCATCGGGGAACACCGGGGAGCTGTTTTTT | CATPSGNTGELFF
. | TRBJ2-5 | TRBV7-2 | . | TGTGCCAGCAGCCCCACGCTACAGACCCAAGAGACCCAGTACTTC | CASSPTLQTQETQYF
. | TRBJ1-4 | TRBV27 | . | TGTGCCAGCAGTTTATATCGGGGGACTGGAGAAAAACTGTTTTTT | CASSLYRGTGEKLFF
. | TRBJ1-3 | TRBV10-2 | . | TGCGCCAGCAGTGAGTCGAGGGTTGGAAACACCATATATTTT | CASSESRVGNTIYF
. | TRBJ1-2 | TRBV29-1 | . | TGCAGCGTTGCCCTTTTGGGCTCTAACTATGGCTACACCTTC | CSVALLGSNYGYTF
few | TRBJ1-5 | TRBV11-3 | TRBD1 | TGTGCCAGCAGCTTTAAGGGACAGAGCAATCAGCCCCAGCATTTT | CASSFKGQSNQPQHF
. | TRBJ2-7 | TRBV15 | . | TGTGCCACCAGCAGAGAGCGGGGGACATACGAGCAGTACTTC | CATSRERGTYEQYF
. | TRBJ2-1 | TRBV19 | . | TGTGCCAGTAGAAGGACGGGGAGCTCCTACAATGAGCAGTTCTTC | CASRRTGSSYNEQFF
. | TRBJ1-1 | TRBV5-4 | TRBD1 | TGTGCCAGCAGCTCCGAAGGGGGCGGGGTCCCTGAAGCTTTCTTT | CASSSEGGGVPEAFF
. | TRBJ1-6 | TRBV5-4 | . | TGTGCCAGCAGCTACGGAGGGTCCAGGTCAGCCAGAAGTAATTCACCCCTCCACTTT | CASSYGGSRSARSNSPLHF
. | TRBJ2-3 | TRBV6-4 | . | TGTGCCAGCAGTCACGGAGCTATAGGGGCAGATACGCAGTATTTT | CASSHGAIGADTQYF
. | TRBJ1-1 | TRBV11-2 | TRBD1 | TGTGCCAGCAGCCTCACAGGGGGCACTGAAGCTTTCTTT | CASSLTGGTEAFF
. | TRBJ1-5 | TRBV30 | . | TGTGCCTGGAGTGCCGACAGTTATAGCAATCAGCCCCAGCATTTT | CAWSADSYSNQPQHF
once | TRBJ1-5 | TRBV25-1 | . | TGTGCCAGCAGTGAAGGGAGGCATAGCAATCAGCCCCAGCATTTT | CASSEGRHSNQPQHF
few | TRBJ2-4 | TRBV30 | . | TGTGCCTGGAGTGTATTGACAGTCGGGGGCATTCAGTACTTC | CAWSVLTVGGIQYF
. | TRBJ1-1 | TRBV2 | . | TGTGCCAGCAGTCGAGAGACTCTGAACACTGAAGCTTTCTTT | CASSRETLNTEAFF
. | TRBJ1-2 | TRBV28 | . | TGTGCCAGCAGTTTATTAATCTGGAGAGCTAACTATGGCTACACCTTC | CASSLLIWRANYGYTF
. | TRBJ1-3 | TRBV28 | . | TGTGCCAGCGGGCGGGGACTCTCTGGAAACACCATATATTTT | CASGRGLSGNTIYF
once | TRBJ1-2 | TRBV30 | . | TGTGCCTGGAGTGTACCGGAGGGCGAAGGGAAGAATGGCTACACCTTC | CAWSVPEGEGKNGYTF
. | TRBJ1-1 | TRBV9 | . | TGTGCCAGCAGCGTAGGTCGGGGCACTGAAGCTTTCTTT | CASSVGRGTEAFF
. | TRBJ2-7 | TRBV4-1 | TRBD1 | TGCGCCAGCAGCCAAGACCGACAGGGACCCTACGAGCAGTACTTC | CASSQDRQGPYEQYF
few | TRBJ2-3 | TRBV4-1 | TRBD1 | TGCGCCAGCAGCCAAACAGGACAGGGTAATCTTGCGCAGTATTTT | CASSQTGQGNLAQYF
once | TRBJ2-1 | TRBV10-3 | TRBD1 | TGTGCCATCAGAACAGGGGCAGGGGCGGGTCGGGATGAGCAGTTCTTC | CAIRTGAGAGRDEQFF
few | TRBJ1-1 | TRBV6-1 | . | TGTGCCAGCAGTGAATCCCGACCTGGTCGGGGGACTGAAGCTTTCTTT | CASSESRPGRGTEAFF
. | TRBJ2-6 | TRBV5-6 | . | TGTGCCAGCAGCGCGGGGACGGCAGCTAACTCTGGGGCCAACGTCCTGACTTTC | CASSAGTAANSGANVLTF
once | TRBJ2-2 | TRBV28 | TRBD2 | TGTGCCAGCAGGAGGCGGGAGGGCCAACCCGGGGAGCTGTTTTTT | CASRRREGQPGELFF
. | TRBJ1-2 | TRBV18 | TRBD1 | TGTGCCAGCTCACCGCGGACAGGAGGGGGCTACACCTTC | CASSPRTGGGYTF
few | TRBJ2-1 | TRBV7-2 | . | TGTGCCAGCAGCTTAAGGGGTAACAATGAGCAGTTCTTC | CASSLRGNNEQFF
. | TRBJ2-5 | TRBV6-5 | TRBD1 | TGTGCCAGCGGGGCAGGGGGCATGAGAGAGACCCAGTACTTC | CASGAGGMRETQYF
. | TRBJ1-4 | TRBV28 | . | TGTGCCAGCAGTTTCGGTCCCGGTGGTGAAAAACTGTTTTTT | CASSFGPGGEKLFF
. | TRBJ1-2 | TRBV29-1 | TRBD1 | TGCAGCGTTATCCGGACAGGGGTCTATGGCTACACCTTC | CSVIRTGVYGYTF
. | TRBJ1-3 | TRBV28 | . | TGTGCCAGCACCAAATCGGGACTCCTCTCTGGAAACACCATATATTTT | CASTKSGLLSGNTIYF
. | TRBJ2-5 | TRBV5-1 | . | TGCGCCAGCGCCGGACAAAGCATCCAAGAGACCCAGTACTTC | CASAGQSIQETQYF
. | TRBJ1-1 | TRBV28 | . | TGTGCCAGCAGTCTGAAAACTAGTACAATAGGGATTAGGGCTTTCTTT | CASSLKTSTIGIRAFF
once | TRBJ2-5 | TRBV25-1 | . | TGTGCCAGACCCGCCGTTACTAGATTTGGCCCCCAAGAGACCCAGTACTTC | CARPAVTRFGPQETQYF
. | TRBJ1-1 | TRBV28 | . | TGTGCCAGCAGTTCTACAGGCTGGGGCACTGAAGCTTTCTTT | CASSSTGWGTEAFF
. | TRBJ1-1 | TRBV28 | . | TGTGCCAGCAGTACAATCAAGAACACTGAAGCTTTCTTT | CASSTIKNTEAFF
. | TRBJ2-7 | TRBV4-3 | TRBD1 | TGCGCCAGCAGCCAAGAACGGGACAGCAGCTACGAGCAGTACTTC | CASSQERDSSYEQYF
once | TRBJ2-5 | TRBV18 | TRBD2 | TGTGCCAGCTCACCCAGGACCGGCAAACGGGGAGGGGAGACCCAGTACTTC | CASSPRTGKRGGETQYF
. | TRBJ1-1 | TRBV10-3 | . | TGTGCCATCAGTGAGTCGCAGGCCCAGGGTGAAGCTTTCTTT | CAISESQAQGEAFF
. | TRBJ1-1 | TRBV29-1 | . | TGCAGCGTTGGTCGACGGGGAACTGAAGCTTTCTTT | CSVGRRGTEAFF
. | TRBJ2-1 | TRBV27 | TRBD2 | TGTGCCAGCAGTTTAGGGGCTAGCGGGAGCTTAGGAGGTGAGCAGTTCTTC | CASSLGASGSLGGEQFF
. | TRBJ2-1 | TRBV29-1 | TRBD2 | TGCAGCGTTACCCAACGCGGGAGGATCGACTACAATGAGCAGTTCTTC | CSVTQRGRIDYNEQFF
few | TRBJ2-7 | TRBV19 | . | TGTGCCAGTAGTATAACGGCAGGGGTCGCCTACGAGCAGTACTTC | CASSITAGVAYEQYF
. | TRBJ1-2 | TRBV6-1 | TRBD1 | TGTGCCAGCAGTGGACCGGGACAGGGCTCGAACTATGGCTACACCTTC | CASSGPGQGSNYGYTF
. | TRBJ2-2 | TRBV10-2 | . | TGCGCCAGCAGTGGGCCAGGGGCCGGGGAGCTGTTTTTT | CASSGPGAGELFF
few | TRBJ1-1 | TRBV6-5 | . | TGTGCCAGCAGTTACGGGGGGATGAACACTGAAGCTTTCTTT | CASSYGGMNTEAFF
. | TRBJ2-7 | TRBV7-8 | . | TGTGCCAGCAGCTTAGGGACTCCGGAATACGAGCAGTACTTC | CASSLGTPEYEQYF
. | TRBJ2-7 | TRBV13 | . | TGTGCCAGCAGCCCTTCCCTTGTCCACGAGCAGTACTTC | CASSPSLVHEQYF
. | TRBJ1-2 | TRBV5-6 | TRBD1 | TGTGCCAGCAGCGCGACCGGGACAGGAATTGATGGCTACACCTTC | CASSATGTGIDGYTF
. | TRBJ2-1 | TRBV7-9 | TRBD2 | TGTTCCAGCAGCTTAGCGGGACTAGCGGGGTCGGACAATGAGCAGTTCTTC | CSSSLAGLAGSDNEQFF
. | TRBJ2-1 | TRBV2 | . | TGTGCCAGCAGTGAGCGGGACGGGACCTACAATGAGCAGTTCTTC | CASSERDGTYNEQFF
once | TRBJ1-1 | TRBV19 | . | TGTGCCAGTAGTATAGGCAGGAACACTGAAGCTTTCTTT | CASSIGRNTEAFF